This T cell receptor (beta chain) was profiled in a study of monozygotic twins with inflammatory bowel disease. Whole-study results and caveats: A lone strong IBD-associated signal or clonotype found no support.

Concerning this clonotype: Its antigen is currently unknown.

TCRdb re-called the 5' RACE reads; every CDR3 protein appears as one record, without DNA. The sample data list some 150,000 distinct CDR3 sequences. This clonotype was obtained from a human donor with ulcerative colitis or Crohn's disease, or a healthy co-twin of an affected twin (not recorded which). Source material: blood.

The CDR3 here is CASSLTGPTIGAQYF. V gene TRBV28 combines with J gene TRBJ2-5. The CDR3 spans 15 residues. The germline V gene encodes CDR1 MDHEN and CDR2 SYDVKM.